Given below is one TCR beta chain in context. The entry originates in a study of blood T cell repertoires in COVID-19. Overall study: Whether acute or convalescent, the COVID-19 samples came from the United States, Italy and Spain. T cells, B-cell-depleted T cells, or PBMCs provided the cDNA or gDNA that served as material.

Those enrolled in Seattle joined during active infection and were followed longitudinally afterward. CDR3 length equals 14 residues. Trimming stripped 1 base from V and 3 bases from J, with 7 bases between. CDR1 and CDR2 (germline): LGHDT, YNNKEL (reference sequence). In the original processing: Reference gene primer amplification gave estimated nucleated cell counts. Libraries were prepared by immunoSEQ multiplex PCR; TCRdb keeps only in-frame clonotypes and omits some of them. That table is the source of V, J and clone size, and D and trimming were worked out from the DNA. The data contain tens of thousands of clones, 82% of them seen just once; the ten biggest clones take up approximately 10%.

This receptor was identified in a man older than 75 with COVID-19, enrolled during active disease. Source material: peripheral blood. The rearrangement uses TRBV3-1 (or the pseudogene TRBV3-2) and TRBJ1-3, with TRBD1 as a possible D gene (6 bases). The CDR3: CASSQGGGGNTIYF. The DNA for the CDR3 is TGTGCCAGCAGCCAAGGAGGGGGTGGAAACACCATATATTTT.